This T cell receptor beta chain was observed in a study of identical twins. Germline CDR1 SEHNR, CDR2 FQNEAQ (reference sequence). V dropped 6 bases and J dropped 2 bases, with 14 bases sitting between them. The CDR3 has 14 residues. TCRdb re-derived calls from the 5' RACE reads in MiXCR, one entry per CDR3 protein. Of some 730,000 distinct CDR3 sequences listed, over 15% are singletons. This sample also belongs to another study, concerning T cells expressing NK-cell markers. That work adds: One of the eight sequenced donors was seronegative, whereas the other seven were HCMV-seropositive.

The sequenced material came from PBMCs. The chain couples TRBV7-9 to TRBJ2-7; D unclear. This sequence originates from a woman aged 18-29 years in good health. CDR3 DNA sequence: TGTGCCAGCAGTCCTAAAGTAACCACCTACGAGCAGTACTTC. Its translation: CASSPKVTTYEQYF. The full variable domain, its missing parts supplied by reference TRBV7-9 and TRBJ2-7, is DTGVSQNPRHKITKRGQNVTFRCDPISEHNRLYWYRQTLGQGPEFLTYFQNEAQLEKSRLLSDRFSAERPKGSFSTLEIQRTEQGDSAMYLCASSPKVTTYEQYFGPGTRLTVT.